This is a list of T cell receptor beta chains from one sample in a study of response to subunit inactivated influenza vaccine. Each CDR3 protein gets one entry after TCRdb re-called the RT-PCR reads with MiXCR. The sample records hundreds of thousands of distinct CDR3 sequences, 10% to 15% being singletons. The sample in question was PBMCs from blood, obtained about 6 weeks after vaccination. Receptor source: a man aged 50-60 years who received an inactivated influenza vaccine. Both conserved end residues are part of each CDR3. Fields, in order: CDR3 DNA, CDR3 protein, V gene, D gene, J gene, clone size. The D gene is left open where the match is weak. Clone size is stated in some rows and not others, as once, few, many or a class when expanded.

TGTGCCAGCAGCTTAAGTCCCAGGGGGCATGGGGCCAACGTCCTGACTTTC CASSLSPRGHGANVLTF TRBV7-3 TRBD1 TRBJ2-6 .
TGTGCCAGCAGCGTAGCACTAGCGGCTTACAATGAGCAGTTCTTC CASSVALAAYNEQFF TRBV9 TRBD2 TRBJ2-1 few
TGTGCCAGCAGCCCCGGGACCCCCCGGAACACCGGGGAGCTGTTTTTT CASSPGTPRNTGELFF TRBV9 . TRBJ2-2 many
TGTGCCAGCAGTGAAGCTCTACAGGGGATGAACACTGAAGCTTTCTTT CASSEALQGMNTEAFF TRBV2 TRBD1 TRBJ1-1 .
TGTGCCAGCAGCACTAAGCGGGAGGGGGACACCGGGGAGCTGTTTTTT CASSTKREGDTGELFF TRBV12-3/TRBV12-4 TRBD2 TRBJ2-2 many
TGTGCCAGCAGTTTAGACGGCGGGGTTTCACCCCTCCACTTT CASSLDGGVSPLHF TRBV7-2 . TRBJ1-6 many
TGTGCCAGCAGTTCGGGACGGGGTAGCAATCAGCCCCAGCATTTT CASSSGRGSNQPQHF TRBV12-3/TRBV12-4 . TRBJ1-5 many
TGTGCCAGCAGCGTAACCCCCCCTGGTAATGAGCAGTTCTTC CASSVTPPGNEQFF TRBV9 . TRBJ2-1 few
TGTGCCAGCAGCGCACCTAGGGGTATGGTCAAAAACATTCAGTACTTC CASSAPRGMVKNIQYF TRBV5-5 . TRBJ2-4 few
TGTGCCAGCAGCTTAAGTGGGGCTAGCGGGAAAGATACGCAGTATTTT CASSLSGASGKDTQYF TRBV7-9 TRBD2 TRBJ2-3 .
TGTGCCAGCAACCCAACTAGCGGCGTCGGCGAGCAGTACTTC CASNPTSGVGEQYF TRBV7-9 TRBD2 TRBJ2-7 .
TGCGCCAGCAGCCAAGGTCCCTTTAACGGGGGGGCAAACGGGGAGCTGTTTTTT CASSQGPFNGGANGELFF TRBV4-1 TRBD2 TRBJ2-2 .
TGTGCCATCAGCCCCGCCGGGGGGCTGGCAGATACGCAGTATTTT CAISPAGGLADTQYF TRBV10-3 . TRBJ2-3 .
TGCAGCGTCTCGGGGGGAGGCAGCTCCTACGAGCAGTACTTC CSVSGGGSSYEQYF TRBV29-1 TRBD2 TRBJ2-7 many
TGTGCCACCTGGAGCGGGGGGTCCTACAATGAGCAGTTCTTC CATWSGGSYNEQFF TRBV10-3 TRBD2 TRBJ2-1 .
TGCAGTGCTGGAGGAGGGGCCACCGGGGAGCTGTTTTTT CSAGGGATGELFF TRBV20-1 . TRBJ2-2 .
TGTGCCAGCAGTTATCGGCCCTTCGGGGGTCGGAAGAGCTCCTACAATGAGCAGTTCTTC CASSYRPFGGRKSSYNEQFF TRBV6-2/TRBV6-3 . TRBJ2-1 many
TGTGCCAGCATTACTGGACTAGCGGACGCCTACGAGCAGTACTTC CASITGLADAYEQYF TRBV28 TRBD2 TRBJ2-7 .
TGCGCCAGCAGCCTTGTCCCGGTTTCCAGTGTCGGAGATACGCAGTATTTT CASSLVPVSSVGDTQYF TRBV5-1 . TRBJ2-3 few
TGCGCCAGCAGCCCAACAAGCGGTCACAATGAGCAGTTCTTC CASSPTSGHNEQFF TRBV5-1 . TRBJ2-1 many
TGTGCCAGCAGTCCCACTAGGATCGGCATTCAGTACTTC CASSPTRIGIQYF TRBV6-1 . TRBJ2-4 .
TGTGCCAGCAGCCAACTGTCAACCCACACCGGGGAGCTGTTTTTT CASSQLSTHTGELFF TRBV14 . TRBJ2-2 few
TGTGCCAGCAGCTCCGGGCAGGGGGGCTACAATGAGCAGTTCTTC CASSSGQGGYNEQFF TRBV7-6 . TRBJ2-1 few
TGTGCCTCATCGGCGGGTCCATACTACGAGCAGTACTTC CASSAGPYYEQYF TRBV19 . TRBJ2-7 .
TGTGCCACCAGCAGAGAACTAGCGGGTTACAATGAGCAGTTCTTC CATSRELAGYNEQFF TRBV15 TRBD2 TRBJ2-1 .
TGTGCCAGCAGTTTAATGGCAGGGGGACTCTATGGCTACACCTTC CASSLMAGGLYGYTF TRBV12-3/TRBV12-4 TRBD1 TRBJ1-2 .
TGTGACAGCAGCTTGGAAGGCTATAATTCACCCCTCCACTTT CDSSLEGYNSPLHF TRBV5-6 . TRBJ1-6 .
TGTGCCAGCAGCCCCCTATCGGGACAGAACACAGATACGCAGTATTTT CASSPLSGQNTDTQYF TRBV28 TRBD1 TRBJ2-3 .
TGTGCCAGCAGCTTTCGACTCGTCGATGAGCAGTTCTTC CASSFRLVDEQFF TRBV7-2 . TRBJ2-1 .
TGTGCCAGCAGCTTACATCGTAACACTGAAGCTTTCTTT CASSLHRNTEAFF TRBV11-3 . TRBJ1-1 .
TGCAGTGCTAGACACGGGACAGGGGGCGGGAATGAGCAGTTCTTC CSARHGTGGGNEQFF TRBV20-1 TRBD1 TRBJ2-1 few
TGTGCCAGCAGCGTAGGGGACATAACCTACGAGCAGTACTTC CASSVGDITYEQYF TRBV9 . TRBJ2-7 few
TGCGCCAGCAGCGGGACAGACGTTTCCTGCGAGCAGTACTTC CASSGTDVSCEQYF TRBV10-1 TRBD1 TRBJ2-7 .
TGCGCCAGCAGCCAAGATCAGGACGGAGGGGCGTATGGCTACACCTTC CASSQDQDGGAYGYTF TRBV4-3 . TRBJ1-2 many
TGTGCCAGCAGCTTGGCCGAGTCCCGGGACAGGGACTACGAGCAGTACTTC CASSLAESRDRDYEQYF TRBV5-7 TRBD1 TRBJ2-7 .
TGTGCCAGCAGCAACGCTGTGGCAGCCAGCACAGATACGCAGTATTTT CASSNAVAASTDTQYF TRBV14 . TRBJ2-3 .
TGTGCCAGCAGTGCCTCCCGGGACGGTGGTCTCTTGTATAGCAATCAGCCCCAGCATTTT CASSASRDGGLLYSNQPQHF TRBV12-3/TRBV12-4 . TRBJ1-5 few
TGTGCCAGCAGCGGCCGGGCCAACCCCACAGATACGCAGTATTTT CASSGRANPTDTQYF TRBV4-2 . TRBJ2-3 few
TGTGCCAGCAGCACCCAGGGGGGTACTAGCACAGATACGCAGTATTTT CASSTQGGTSTDTQYF TRBV7-2 . TRBJ2-3 .
TGTGCCAGCAGCTTAGCGTTCGATCAGCCCCAGCATTTT CASSLAFDQPQHF TRBV7-2 . TRBJ1-5 few
TGTGCCACCAGTTCCACCTTCTCCTACGAGCAGTACTTC CATSSTFSYEQYF TRBV24-1 . TRBJ2-7 few
TGTGCCATCCGGGACTCCCTAAGGAACACTGAAGCTTTCTTT CAIRDSLRNTEAFF TRBV10-3 . TRBJ1-1 few
TGTGCCAGCAGCCAAAAGGGAAACACCATATATTTT CASSQKGNTIYF TRBV3-1 . TRBJ1-3 .
TGTGCCAGCAGCCAAGATTGGTTTGGCAGGGGCCAGCCCCAGCATTTT CASSQDWFGRGQPQHF TRBV4-2 . TRBJ1-5 .
TGTGCCAGCAGCGCCCTAGCGGGGGGCGAAGAGACCCAGTACTTC CASSALAGGEETQYF TRBV7-9 TRBD2 TRBJ2-5 .
TGCAGTGCTAGAGATCCTGTGGGGCACCAAGAGACCCAGTACTTC CSARDPVGHQETQYF TRBV20-1 . TRBJ2-5 few
TGTGCCAGCAGCCAAGAATCCGGGACGAGTGCGAACACTGAAGCTTTCTTT CASSQESGTSANTEAFF TRBV4-2 . TRBJ1-1 many
TGCGCCAGCAGCCGGACTGGACAGGACTCTGGAAACACCATATATTTT CASSRTGQDSGNTIYF TRBV4-1 TRBD1 TRBJ1-3 many
TGTGCCAGCAGCTTAGTACAGGGAATATCCGGGGAGCTGTTTTTT CASSLVQGISGELFF TRBV7-9 . TRBJ2-2 few
TGTGCCAGTAGTATTGTGGGACTAGCGGCCACAGATACGCAGTATTTT CASSIVGLAATDTQYF TRBV19 TRBD2 TRBJ2-3 .
TGCAGTGCTAGAGATCGGGGGCAACTTTACTACGAGCAGTACTTC CSARDRGQLYYEQYF TRBV20-1 . TRBJ2-7 .
TGTGCCAGTAGTATGACGGTAACTAATGAAAAACTGTTTTTT CASSMTVTNEKLFF TRBV19 . TRBJ1-4 .
TGTGCCAGCAGCCAAGGGCCCTCGGGCGCCCAGCCCCAGCATTTT CASSQGPSGAQPQHF TRBV3-1 . TRBJ1-5 .
TGCGCCAGCAGCCGGGGCAGGGAGGAATTCTACGAGCAGTACTTC CASSRGREEFYEQYF TRBV4-3 . TRBJ2-7 .
TGTGCCAGCAAAATCACAGGAGACGAGCAGTACTTC CASKITGDEQYF TRBV6-6 . TRBJ2-7 .
TGTGCCAGCAGCTTGATTAGGACAGGGAATACTGAAGCTTTCTTT CASSLIRTGNTEAFF TRBV7-9 TRBD1 TRBJ1-1 many
TGCGCCAGCAGCCAAGATCCTGCGTTCAGGGGTGCCGGGGAGCTGTTTTTT CASSQDPAFRGAGELFF TRBV4-3 . TRBJ2-2 few
TGCGCCAGCGCCACCGGGAATAGAGCCTACGAGCAGTACTTC CASATGNRAYEQYF TRBV5-1 . TRBJ2-7 .
TGTGCCCGCAGCCTCGGCGCCCTAGCGGGGGAGCAAGAGACCCAGTACTTC CARSLGALAGEQETQYF TRBV3-1 TRBD2 TRBJ2-5 .